This T cell receptor beta chain emerged from a study of cytomegalovirus exposure and HLA in healthy donors. Whole-study findings and limits: As was reported, the classifier diagnosed cytomegalovirus status with high specificity and sensitivity. Analysis performed later found more than 15,000 TCR beta sequences associated with HLA alleles at 0.05 false discovery rate.

The PCR used 60 Vbeta and 13 Jbeta primers. Some clones are missing from TCRdb's copy, which holds only in-frame ones; the method was immunoSEQ multiplex PCR. The sample carries about 120,000 clones, over 60% recorded once. CDR1 SGHDN and CDR2 FVKESK come from the germline V gene. This CDR3 has 14 residues. The V end was cut by 5 bases, the J end by 5 bases, with 12 bases between. Remarks on this clone: No antigen is known for it.

At sampling all donors were nominally healthy, likely with unrecorded immune exposures. The rearrangement joins TRBV14 to TRBJ2-2; D remains unclear. Source material: PBMCs. The clonotype comes from a woman between 35 and 50 years old in good health and CMV-seronegative. The CDR3 region has the DNA TGTGCCAGCAGCGTCCTTATCTCGACCGGGGAGCTGTTTTTT. It codes for CASSVLISTGELFF.